The 2 T cell receptor beta chains given below trace back to one sample, sequenced in a study of T-cell memory formation after mild COVID-19. TCRdb passed the 5' RACE reads through MiXCR, listing each CDR3 protein once. Seen here are about 440,000 distinct CDR3 sequences, around 18% observed once, and the top ten hold roughly 8.4%. Sequencing input: PBMCs or a T cell subset sorted from them (not recorded which). The receptor set was obtained from an adult woman who had mild COVID-19 (a few samples of this study predate the infection). Cell type and time point are not known.

This chain joins TRBV30 and TRBJ1-1; D gene unclear. Deletions cut 5 bases from V and 1 base from J, with 14 bases between. The CDR3 extends over 14 amino acids. Germline values: CDR1 GTSNPN, CDR2 SVGIG (reference sequence). The CDR3 bases are TGTGCCTGGGGTCGGAACTGGGAGAACACTGAAGCTTTCTTT. Protein sequence: CAWGRNWENTEAFF.

This rearrangement joins TRBV7-2 to TRBJ1-2, with TRBD1 identical over 7 bases. This CDR3 has 13 residues. Looked up from germline, CDR1 is SGHTA and CDR2 is FQGNSA. Trimming at V came to 4 bases and at J to 8 bases, leaving 7 bases not matched to a gene. As DNA, the CDR3 is TGTGCCAGCAGCTCGACAGGGAAGTGGGGCTACACCTTC. Its protein product is CASSSTGKWGYTF. The full variable domain, rest sourced from reference TRBV7-2 and TRBJ1-2, is GAGVSQSPSNKVTEKGKDVELRCDPISGHTALYWYRQSLGQGLEFLIYFQGNSAPDKSGLPSDRFSAERTGGSVSTLTIQRTQQEDSAVYLCASSSTGKWGYTFGSGTRLTVV.